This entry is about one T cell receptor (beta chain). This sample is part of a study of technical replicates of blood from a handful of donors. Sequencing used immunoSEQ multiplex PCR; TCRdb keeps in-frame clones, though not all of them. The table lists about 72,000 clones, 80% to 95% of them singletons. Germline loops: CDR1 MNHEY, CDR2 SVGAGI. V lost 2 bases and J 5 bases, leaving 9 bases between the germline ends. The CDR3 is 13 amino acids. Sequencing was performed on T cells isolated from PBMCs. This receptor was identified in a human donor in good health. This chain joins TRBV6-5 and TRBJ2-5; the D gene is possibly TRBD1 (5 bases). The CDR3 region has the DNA TGTGCCAGCAGTTACAGGGGTACGGAGACCCAGTACTTC. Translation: CASSYRGTETQYF.